This T cell receptor (beta chain) was documented in a study of cytomegalovirus exposure and HLA in healthy donors. V was shortened by 1 base and J by 4 bases, with 17 bases between the two germline ends. The length of the CDR3 is 16 residues. CDR1 is SGHRS, CDR2 YFSETQ, per germline. General observations from the study: A later analysis showed that HLA-associated TCR beta chains had undergone more clonal expansion than equally common others.

Remarks on this clone: The antigen is unknown.

PCR amplification relied on 60 Vbeta primers (plus 13 Jbeta primers). TCRdb's table, derived via immunoSEQ multiplex PCR, lists solely in-frame clones and lacks some. The repertoire holds about 160,000 clones, with around 80% as singletons. The chain recombines TRBV5-1 with TRBJ1-1, with TRBD1 as a possible D gene (5 bases). The TCR originated in a male donor in good health and CMV-seropositive. Sequenced sample: PBMCs. The CDR3 spells CASSLPHAGVSTEAFF. CDR3 DNA: TGCGCCAGCAGCTTGCCTCACGCGGGGGTAAGCACTGAAGCTTTCTTT. Variable domain in full (rest from reference TRBV5-1 and TRBJ1-1): KAGVTQTPRYLIKTRGQQVTLSCSPISGHRSVSWYQQTPGQGLQFLFEYFSETQRNKGNFPGRFSGRQFSNSRSEMNVSTLELGDSALYLCASSLPHAGVSTEAFFGQGTRLTVV.